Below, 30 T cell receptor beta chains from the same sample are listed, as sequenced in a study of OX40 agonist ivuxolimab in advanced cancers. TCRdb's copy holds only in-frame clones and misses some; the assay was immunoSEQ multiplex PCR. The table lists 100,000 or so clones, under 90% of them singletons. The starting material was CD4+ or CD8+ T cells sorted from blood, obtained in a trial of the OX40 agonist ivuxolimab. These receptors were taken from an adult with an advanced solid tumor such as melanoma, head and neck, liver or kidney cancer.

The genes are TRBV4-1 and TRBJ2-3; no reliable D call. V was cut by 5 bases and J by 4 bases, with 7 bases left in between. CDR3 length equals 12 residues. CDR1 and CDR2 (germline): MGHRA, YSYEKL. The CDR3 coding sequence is TGCGCCAGCAGCAAGGATGCAGATACGCAGTATTTT. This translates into CASSKDADTQYF.

The CDR3 coding sequence is TGTGCCAGCAAAGTAGATCCCACCTACGAGCAGTACTTC. It specifies CASKVDPTYEQYF. The chain is built from TRBV2 and TRBJ2-7; no firm D call. Germline V CDR1 and CDR2: SNHLY, FYNNEI. V dropped 7 bases and J dropped 2 bases, with 12 bases sitting between them. The CDR3 is made up of 13 amino acids.

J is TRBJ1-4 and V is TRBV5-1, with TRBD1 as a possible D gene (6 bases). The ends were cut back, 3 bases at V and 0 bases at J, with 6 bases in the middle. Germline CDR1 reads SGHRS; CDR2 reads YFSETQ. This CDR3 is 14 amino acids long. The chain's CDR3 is CASSWTATNEKLFF. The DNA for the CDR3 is TGCGCCAGCAGCTGGACAGCAACTAATGAAAAACTGTTTTTT.

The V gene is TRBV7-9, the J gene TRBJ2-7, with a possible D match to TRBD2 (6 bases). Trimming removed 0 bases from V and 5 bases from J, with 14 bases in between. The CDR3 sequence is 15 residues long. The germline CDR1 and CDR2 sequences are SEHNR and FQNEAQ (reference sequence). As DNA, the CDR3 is TGTGCCAGCAGCTTAGCGGTGGCGGGATCTAACGAGCAGTACTTC. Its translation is CASSLAVAGSNEQYF.

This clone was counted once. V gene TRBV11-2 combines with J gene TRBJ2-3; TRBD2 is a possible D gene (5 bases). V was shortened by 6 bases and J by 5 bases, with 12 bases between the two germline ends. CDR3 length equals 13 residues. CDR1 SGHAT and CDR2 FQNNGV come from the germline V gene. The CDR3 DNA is TGTGCCAGCAGTCAAGGTCGGGGAGATACGCAGTATTTT. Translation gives CASSQGRGDTQYF.

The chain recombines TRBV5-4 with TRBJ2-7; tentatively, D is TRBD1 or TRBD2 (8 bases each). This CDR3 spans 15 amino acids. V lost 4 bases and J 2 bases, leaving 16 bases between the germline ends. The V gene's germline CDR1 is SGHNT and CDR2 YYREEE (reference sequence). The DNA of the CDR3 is TGTGCCAGCAGCCCGGGGGGGACAGGTGCCTACGAGCAGTACTTC. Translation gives CASSPGGTGAYEQYF.

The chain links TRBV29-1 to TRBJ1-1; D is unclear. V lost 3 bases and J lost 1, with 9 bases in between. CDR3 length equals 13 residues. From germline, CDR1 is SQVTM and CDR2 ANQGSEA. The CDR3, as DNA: TGCAGCGTTGATCGGGAGGGGAACACTGAAGCTTTCTTT. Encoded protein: CSVDREGNTEAFF.

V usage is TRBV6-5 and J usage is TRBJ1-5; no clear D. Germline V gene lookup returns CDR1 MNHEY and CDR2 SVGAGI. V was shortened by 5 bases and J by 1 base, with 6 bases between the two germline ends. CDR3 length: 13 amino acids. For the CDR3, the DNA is TGTGCCAGCAGTCGTCTGAGCAATCAGCCCCAGCATTTT. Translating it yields CASSRLSNQPQHF.

The CDR3 DNA is TGTGCCAGTAGTACCGTAGCGGGTCCGACCTACAATGAGCAGTTCTTC. Translated: CASSTVAGPTYNEQFF. The chain carries TRBV19 and TRBJ2-1, with 7 bases that match TRBD2. With V trimmed by 4 bases and J by 2 bases, 8 bases remained unmatched. The germline V gene encodes CDR1 LNHDA and CDR2 SQIVND (reference sequence). This CDR3 region has 16 residues.

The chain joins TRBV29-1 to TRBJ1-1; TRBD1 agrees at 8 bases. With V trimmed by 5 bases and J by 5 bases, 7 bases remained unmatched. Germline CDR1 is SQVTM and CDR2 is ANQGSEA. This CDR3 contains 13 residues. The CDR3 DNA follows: TGCAGCGTTCTAATGGACAGGGCAACTGAAGCTTTCTTT. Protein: CSVLMDRATEAFF.

CDR3 nucleotide sequence: TGTGCCAGCAGTGAATTGGGCTACGAGCAGTACTTC. It is translated as CASSELGYEQYF. This chain joins TRBV2 and TRBJ2-7; D gene ambiguous. This CDR3 spans 12 amino acids. The V and J ends lost 2 bases and 3 bases respectively, with 5 bases between them. The V gene's germline CDR1 is SNHLY and CDR2 FYNNEI.

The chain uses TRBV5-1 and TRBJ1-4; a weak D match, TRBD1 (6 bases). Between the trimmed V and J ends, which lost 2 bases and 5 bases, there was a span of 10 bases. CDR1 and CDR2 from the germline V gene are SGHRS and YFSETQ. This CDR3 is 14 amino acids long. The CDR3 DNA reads TGCGCCAGCAGCTTAGGACAGTTAAATGAAAAACTGTTTTTT. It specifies CASSLGQLNEKLFF.

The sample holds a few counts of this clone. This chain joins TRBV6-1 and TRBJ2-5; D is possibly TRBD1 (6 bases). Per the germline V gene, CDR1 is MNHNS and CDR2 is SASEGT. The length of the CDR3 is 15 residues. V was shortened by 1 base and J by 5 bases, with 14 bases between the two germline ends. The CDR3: CASSEEGHLFETQYF. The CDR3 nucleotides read TGTGCCAGCAGTGAAGAGGGACACCTATTCGAGACCCAGTACTTC.

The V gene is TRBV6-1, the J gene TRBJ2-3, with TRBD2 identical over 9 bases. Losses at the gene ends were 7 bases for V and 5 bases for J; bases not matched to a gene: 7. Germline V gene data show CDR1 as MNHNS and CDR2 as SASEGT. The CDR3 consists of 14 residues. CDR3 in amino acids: CASNPSGMGDTQYF. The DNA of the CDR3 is TGTGCCAGCAATCCTAGCGGGATGGGAGATACGCAGTATTTT.

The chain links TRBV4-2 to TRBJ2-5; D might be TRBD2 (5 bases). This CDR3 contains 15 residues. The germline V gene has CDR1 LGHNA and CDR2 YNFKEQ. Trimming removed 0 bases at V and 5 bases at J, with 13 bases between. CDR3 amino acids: CASSQDLLARETQYF. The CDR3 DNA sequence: TGTGCCAGCAGCCAAGATTTGCTAGCTCGGGAGACCCAGTACTTC.

The CDR3 here is CASSFAQETQYF. The CDR3 nucleotides are TGTGCCAGTAGTTTCGCCCAAGAGACCCAGTACTTC. This chain links TRBV19 with TRBJ2-5; D ambiguous. Trimming shortened V by 5 bases and J by 1 base, and 5 bases separated the two germline ends. The CDR3 runs to 12 residues. Germline V CDR1 and CDR2: LNHDA, SQIVND (reference sequence).

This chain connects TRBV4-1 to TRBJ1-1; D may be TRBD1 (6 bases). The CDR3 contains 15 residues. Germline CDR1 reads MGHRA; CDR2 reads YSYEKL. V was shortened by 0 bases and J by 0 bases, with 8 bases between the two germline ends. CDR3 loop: CASSQDNRVNTEAFF. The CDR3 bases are TGCGCCAGCAGCCAAGATAACAGGGTGAACACTGAAGCTTTCTTT.

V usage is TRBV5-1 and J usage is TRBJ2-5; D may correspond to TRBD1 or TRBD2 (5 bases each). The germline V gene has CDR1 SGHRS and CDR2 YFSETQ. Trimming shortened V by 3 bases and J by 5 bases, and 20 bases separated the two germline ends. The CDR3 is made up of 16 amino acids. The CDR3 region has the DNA TGCGCCAGCAGCTCCTTTCCCCTCAGGGACGGTGAGACCCAGTACTTC. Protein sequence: CASSSFPLRDGETQYF.

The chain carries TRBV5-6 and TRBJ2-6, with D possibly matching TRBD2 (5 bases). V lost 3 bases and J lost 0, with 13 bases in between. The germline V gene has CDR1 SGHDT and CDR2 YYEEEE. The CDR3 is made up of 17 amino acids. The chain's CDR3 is CASSSTRESSGANVLTF. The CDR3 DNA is TGTGCCAGCAGCTCTACCCGGGAAAGCTCTGGGGCCAACGTCCTGACTTTC.

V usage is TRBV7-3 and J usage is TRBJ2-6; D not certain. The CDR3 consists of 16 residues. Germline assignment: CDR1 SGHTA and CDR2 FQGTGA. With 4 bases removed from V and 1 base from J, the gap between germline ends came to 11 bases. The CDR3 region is CASSSGPVSGANVLTF. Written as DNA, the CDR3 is TGTGCCAGCAGCTCCGGGCCCGTGTCTGGGGCCAACGTCCTGACTTTC. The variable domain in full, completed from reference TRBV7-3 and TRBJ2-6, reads GAGVSQTPSNKVTEKGKYVELRCDPISGHTALYWYRQSLGQGPEFLIYFQGTGAADDSGLPNDRFFAVRPEGSVSTLKIQRTERGDSAVYLCASSSGPVSGANVLTFGAGSRLTVL.

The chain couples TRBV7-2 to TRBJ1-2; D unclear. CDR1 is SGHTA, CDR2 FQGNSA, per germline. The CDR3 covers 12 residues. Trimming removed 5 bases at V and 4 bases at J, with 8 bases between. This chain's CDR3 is CASSPLFYGYTF. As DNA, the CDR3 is TGTGCCAGCAGCCCCCTATTCTATGGCTACACCTTC.

The DNA of the CDR3 is TGCGCCAGCAGTGAACTAGCGGGAAGCAATGAGCAGTTCTTC. Residues: CASSELAGSNEQFF. The gene calls are TRBV5-1 and TRBJ2-1, with 10 bases matching TRBD2. Trimming at V came to 5 bases and at J to 6 bases, leaving 5 bases not matched to a gene. This CDR3 contains 14 residues. Per germline, CDR1 SGHRS and CDR2 YFSETQ. Full variable domain (remainder filled in from reference TRBV5-1 and TRBJ2-1): KAGVTQTPRYLIKTRGQQVTLSCSPISGHRSVSWYQQTPGQGLQFLFEYFSETQRNKGNFPGRFSGRQFSNSRSEMNVSTLELGDSALYLCASSELAGSNEQFFGPGTRLTVL.

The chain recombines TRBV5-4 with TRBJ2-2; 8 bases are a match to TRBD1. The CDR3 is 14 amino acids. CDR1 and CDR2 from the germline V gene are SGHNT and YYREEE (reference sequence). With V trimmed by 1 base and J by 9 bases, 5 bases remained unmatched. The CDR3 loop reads CASSLPTGDRELFF. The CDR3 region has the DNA TGTGCCAGCAGCTTGCCGACAGGGGACCGGGAGCTGTTTTTT. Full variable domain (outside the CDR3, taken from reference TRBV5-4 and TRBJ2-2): ETGVTQSPTHLIKTRGQQVTLRCSSQSGHNTVSWYQQALGQGPQFIFQYYREEENGRGNFPPRFSGLQFPNYSSELNVNALELDDSALYLCASSLPTGDRELFFGEGSRLTVL.

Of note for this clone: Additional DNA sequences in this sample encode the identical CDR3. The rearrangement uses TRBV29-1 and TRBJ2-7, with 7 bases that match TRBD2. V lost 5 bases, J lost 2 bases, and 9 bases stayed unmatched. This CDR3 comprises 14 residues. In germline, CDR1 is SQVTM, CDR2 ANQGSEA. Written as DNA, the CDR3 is TGCAGCGTTTCTACCTCTAGCGGCACCTACGAGCAGTACTTC. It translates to CSVSTSSGTYEQYF.

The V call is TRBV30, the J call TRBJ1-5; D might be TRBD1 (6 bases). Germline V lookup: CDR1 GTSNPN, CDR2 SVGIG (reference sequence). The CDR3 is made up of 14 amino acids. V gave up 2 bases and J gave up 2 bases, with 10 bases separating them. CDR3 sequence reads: CAWSPGDGNQPQHF. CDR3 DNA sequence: TGTGCCTGGAGTCCAGGGGATGGCAATCAGCCCCAGCATTTT.

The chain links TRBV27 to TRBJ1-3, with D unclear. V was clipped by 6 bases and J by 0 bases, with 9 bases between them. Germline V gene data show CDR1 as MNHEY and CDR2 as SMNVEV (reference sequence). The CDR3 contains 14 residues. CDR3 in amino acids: CASRLNRSGNTIYF. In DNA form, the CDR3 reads TGTGCCAGCAGGTTAAACCGCTCTGGAAACACCATATATTTT.

The CDR3 is CASSLMSLLAGGGDTQYF. The CDR3 coding sequence is TGTGCCAGCAGCCTTATGTCCTTACTAGCGGGAGGGGGAGATACGCAGTATTTT. This chain uses TRBV7-3 with TRBJ2-3, with 13 nucleotides matching TRBD2. CDR3 size: 18 residues. Germline V gene sequence: CDR1 SGHTA, CDR2 FQGTGA. The ends lost 5 bases at V and 5 bases at J; junction bases unmatched: 13.

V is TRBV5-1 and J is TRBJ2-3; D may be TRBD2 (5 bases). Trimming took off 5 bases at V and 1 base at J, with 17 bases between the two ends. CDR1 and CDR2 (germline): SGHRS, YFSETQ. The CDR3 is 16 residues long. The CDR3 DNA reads TGCGCCAGCAGACCTACTAGTTCCCGAGGCACAGATACGCAGTATTTT. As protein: CASRPTSSRGTDTQYF.

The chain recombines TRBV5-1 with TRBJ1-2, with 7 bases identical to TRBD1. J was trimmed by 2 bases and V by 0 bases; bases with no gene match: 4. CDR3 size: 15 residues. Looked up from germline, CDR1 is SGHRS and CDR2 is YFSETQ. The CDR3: CASSLEGGGNYGYTF. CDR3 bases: TGCGCCAGCAGCTTGGAAGGGGGCGGCAACTATGGCTACACCTTC.

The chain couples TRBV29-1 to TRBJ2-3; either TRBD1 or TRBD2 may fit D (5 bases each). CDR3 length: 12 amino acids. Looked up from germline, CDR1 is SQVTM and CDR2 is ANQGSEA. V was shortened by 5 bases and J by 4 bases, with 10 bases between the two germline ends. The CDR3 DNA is TGCAGCGTTAGAAGAGGGGCAGATACGCAGTATTTT. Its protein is CSVRRGADTQYF.